This T cell receptor (beta chain) was found in a study of T cell responses to AZD1222 COVID-19 vaccine. The study, taken as a whole, reports: Possibly, clonal diversity was underestimated; donors were largely white British and included more females. Reportedly, nearly half the spike-specific TCRs target unmutated variant regions. Repertoire samples came only from after the peak T cell response.

Method: immunoSEQ multiplex PCR; TCRdb's copy keeps in-frame clones and lacks some. The data hold over 85,000 clones, with over 85% observed a single time. About this clone itself: Its antigen is not identified.

Second-dose intervals of approximately 4 or approximately 12 weeks were pooled. This material consisted of peripheral blood, taken 28 days after the second AZD1222 dose. The sequence came from an adult who received the AZD1222 COVID-19 vaccine.

The CDR3 DNA reads as TGTGCCAGCAGTTCCGGGGGACCCACAGATACGCAGTATTTT. Its translation is CASSSGGPTDTQYF. The J gene is TRBJ2-3, the V gene TRBV27; D may be TRBD2 (6 bases). V lost 4 bases and J lost 2, with 10 bases in between. CDR1 and CDR2 from the germline V gene are MNHEY and SMNVEV (reference sequence). This CDR3 spans 14 amino acids.